This section outlines one TCR beta chain sequence together with its context. 13 Jbeta primers and 60 Vbeta primers were used for the PCR. Generated by immunoSEQ multiplex PCR, the TCRdb table keeps only in-frame clones and is missing some. The table lists some 160,000 clones, over 70% of them singletons. The data are from a study of cytomegalovirus exposure and HLA in healthy donors. Healthy bone marrow donors made up the cohort. The CDR3 covers 12 residues. The V gene's germline CDR1 is MDHEN and CDR2 SYDVKM. V lost 3 bases and J lost 8, with 10 bases in between. This sequence was found in a man aged 45-65 years in good health and CMV-seropositive. Input material: PBMCs. V usage is TRBV28 and J usage is TRBJ1-2; possibly TRBD1 for D (5 bases). The CDR3 here is CASSLGGVGYTF. The CDR3 region has the DNA TGTGCCAGCAGTTTGGGAGGGGTGGGCTACACCTTC.